This TCR beta chain was obtained from a study of cytomegalovirus exposure and HLA in healthy donors. Study results and caveats: A later analysis linked a missense DCLRE1C variant to TCR beta V- and J-gene trimming.

Germline lookup yields CDR1 SGHVS and CDR2 FQNEAQ. J lost 3 bases, V lost 4 bases, and 2 bases had no gene match. This CDR3 has 14 amino acids. Turning to this clone: Its antigen is not identified.

The PCR had 60 Vbeta and 13 Jbeta primers. Clones were read by immunoSEQ multiplex PCR, and TCRdb kept only the in-frame ones, dropping some. The table shows about 140,000 clones, with roughly 78% occurring only once. This clonotype originated in a man between 18 and 29 years old in good health and CMV-seropositive. Sequences were obtained from PBMCs. The chain carries TRBV7-8 and TRBJ1-2; 10 nucleotides align to TRBD1. This CDR3 is CASSSGQGYYGYTF. The DNA of the CDR3 is TGTGCCAGCAGCTCGGGACAGGGGTACTATGGCTACACCTTC.